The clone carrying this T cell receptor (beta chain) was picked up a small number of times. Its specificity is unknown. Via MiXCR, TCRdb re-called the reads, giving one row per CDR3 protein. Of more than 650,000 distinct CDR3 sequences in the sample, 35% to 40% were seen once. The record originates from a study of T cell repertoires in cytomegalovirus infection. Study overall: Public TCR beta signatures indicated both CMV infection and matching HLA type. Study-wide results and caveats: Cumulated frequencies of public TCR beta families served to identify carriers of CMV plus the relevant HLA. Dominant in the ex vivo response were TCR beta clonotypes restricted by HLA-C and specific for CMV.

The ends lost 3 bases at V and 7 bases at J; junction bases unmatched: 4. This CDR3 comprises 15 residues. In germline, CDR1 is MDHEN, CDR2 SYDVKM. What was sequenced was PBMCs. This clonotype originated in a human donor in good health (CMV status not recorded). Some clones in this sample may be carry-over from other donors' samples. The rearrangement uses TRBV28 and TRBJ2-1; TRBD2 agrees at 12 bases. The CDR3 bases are TGTGCCAGCAGTTTGGCTAGCGGGAGGGGTAATGAGCAGTTCTTC. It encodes CASSLASGRGNEQFF.